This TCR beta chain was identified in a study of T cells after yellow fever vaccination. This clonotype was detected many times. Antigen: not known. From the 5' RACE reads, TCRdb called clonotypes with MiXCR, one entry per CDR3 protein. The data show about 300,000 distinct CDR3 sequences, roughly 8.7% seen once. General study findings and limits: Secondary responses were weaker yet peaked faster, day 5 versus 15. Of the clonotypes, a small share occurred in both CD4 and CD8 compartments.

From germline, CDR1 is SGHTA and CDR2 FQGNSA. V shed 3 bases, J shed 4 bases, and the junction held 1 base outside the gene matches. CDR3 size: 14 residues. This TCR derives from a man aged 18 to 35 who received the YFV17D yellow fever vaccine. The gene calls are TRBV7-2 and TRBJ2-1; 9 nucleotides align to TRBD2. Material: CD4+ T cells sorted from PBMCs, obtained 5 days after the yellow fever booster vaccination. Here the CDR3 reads CASSLTSGYNEQFF. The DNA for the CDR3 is TGTGCCAGCAGCTTGACTAGCGGTTACAATGAGCAGTTCTTC.